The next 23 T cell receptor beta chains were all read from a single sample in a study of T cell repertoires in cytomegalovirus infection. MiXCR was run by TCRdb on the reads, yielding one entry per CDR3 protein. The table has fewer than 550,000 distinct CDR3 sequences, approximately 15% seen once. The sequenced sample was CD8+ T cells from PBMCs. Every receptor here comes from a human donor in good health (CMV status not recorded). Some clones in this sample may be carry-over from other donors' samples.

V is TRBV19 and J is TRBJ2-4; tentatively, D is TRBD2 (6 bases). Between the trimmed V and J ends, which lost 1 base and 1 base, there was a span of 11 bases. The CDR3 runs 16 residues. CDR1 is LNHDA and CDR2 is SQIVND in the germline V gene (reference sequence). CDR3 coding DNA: TGTGCCAGTAGTATAGCGTCCCGGGGGGCCAAAAACATTCAGTACTTC. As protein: CASSIASRGAKNIQYF.

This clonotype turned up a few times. The CDR3 coding sequence is TGTGCCAGCAGTTACTCCAGAGGAGGGCCCACCGGGGAGCTGTTTTTT. It yields the protein CASSYSRGGPTGELFF. The J gene is TRBJ2-2, the V gene TRBV6-8, with a possible D match to TRBD2 (6 bases). Trimming took 0 bases from V and 4 from J, leaving 12 bases between them. CDR1 MNHGY and CDR2 SAAAGT come from the germline V gene. There are 16 residues in the CDR3.

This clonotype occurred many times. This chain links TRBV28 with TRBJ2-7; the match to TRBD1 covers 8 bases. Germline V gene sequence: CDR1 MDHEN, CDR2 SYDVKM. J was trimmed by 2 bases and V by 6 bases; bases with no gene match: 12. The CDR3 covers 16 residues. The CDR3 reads CASRGNSGTGTYEQYF. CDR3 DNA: TGTGCCAGCAGGGGGAATTCCGGGACAGGAACCTACGAGCAGTACTTC.

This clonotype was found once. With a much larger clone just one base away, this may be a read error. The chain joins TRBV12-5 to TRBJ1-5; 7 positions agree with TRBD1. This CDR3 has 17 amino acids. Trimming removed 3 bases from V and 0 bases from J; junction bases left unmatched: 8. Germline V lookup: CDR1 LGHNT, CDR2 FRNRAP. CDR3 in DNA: TGTGCTAGTGGTTTTGATCCGGGACAGTATAGCAATCAGCCCCAGCATTTT. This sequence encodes CASGFDPGQYSNQPQHF.

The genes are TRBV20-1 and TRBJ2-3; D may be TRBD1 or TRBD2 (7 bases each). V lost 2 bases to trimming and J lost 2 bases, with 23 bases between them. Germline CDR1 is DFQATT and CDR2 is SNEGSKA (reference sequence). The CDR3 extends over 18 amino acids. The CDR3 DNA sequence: TGCAGTGCTAGAAGGCCCAGGGGGAGGGGCAGGGTCACAGATACGCAGTATTTT. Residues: CSARRPRGRGRVTDTQYF.

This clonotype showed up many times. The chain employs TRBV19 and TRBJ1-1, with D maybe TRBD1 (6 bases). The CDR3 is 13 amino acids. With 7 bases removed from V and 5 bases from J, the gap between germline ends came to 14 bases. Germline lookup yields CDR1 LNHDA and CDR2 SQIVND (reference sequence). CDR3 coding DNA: TGTGCCAGTACCCCGGGGGGGCGTACTGAAGCTTTCTTT. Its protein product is CASTPGGRTEAFF. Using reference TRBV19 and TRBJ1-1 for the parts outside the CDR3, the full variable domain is DGGITQSPKYLFRKEGQNVTLSCEQNLNHDAMYWYRQDPGQGLRLIYYSQIVNDFQKGDIAEGYSVSREKKESFPLTVTSAQKNPTAFYLCASTPGGRTEAFFGQGTRLTVV.

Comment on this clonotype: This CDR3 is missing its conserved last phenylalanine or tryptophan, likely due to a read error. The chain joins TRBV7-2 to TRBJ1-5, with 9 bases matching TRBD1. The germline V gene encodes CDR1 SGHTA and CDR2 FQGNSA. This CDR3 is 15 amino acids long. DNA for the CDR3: TGTGCCAGCAGCGGGACAGGGAAGGGCTATCAGCTCCAGCATTAT. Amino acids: CASSGTGKGYQLQHY.

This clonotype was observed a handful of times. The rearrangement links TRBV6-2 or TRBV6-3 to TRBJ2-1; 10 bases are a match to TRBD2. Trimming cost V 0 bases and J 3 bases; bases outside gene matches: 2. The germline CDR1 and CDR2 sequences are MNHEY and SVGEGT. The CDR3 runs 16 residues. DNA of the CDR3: TGTGCCAGCAGTTACTCGAAGCGGGGGGGCTACAATGAGCAGTTCTTC. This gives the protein CASSYSKRGGYNEQFF.

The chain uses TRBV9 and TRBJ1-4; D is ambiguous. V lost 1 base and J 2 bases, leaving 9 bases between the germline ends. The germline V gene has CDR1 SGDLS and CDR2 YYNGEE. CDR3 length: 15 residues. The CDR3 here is CASSVQARTNEKLFF. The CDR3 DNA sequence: TGTGCCAGCAGCGTACAGGCACGCACTAATGAAAAACTGTTTTTT.

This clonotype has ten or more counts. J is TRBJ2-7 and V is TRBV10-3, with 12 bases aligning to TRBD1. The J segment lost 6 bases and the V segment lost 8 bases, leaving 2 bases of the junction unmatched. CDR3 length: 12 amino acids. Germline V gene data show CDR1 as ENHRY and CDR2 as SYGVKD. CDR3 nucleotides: TGTGCCATCGGGACAGGGGGCTTCGAGCAGTACTTC. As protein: CAIGTGGFEQYF.

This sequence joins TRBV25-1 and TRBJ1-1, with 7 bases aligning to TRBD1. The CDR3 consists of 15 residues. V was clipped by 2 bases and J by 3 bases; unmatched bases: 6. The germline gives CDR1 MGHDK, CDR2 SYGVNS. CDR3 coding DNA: TGTGCCAGCAGTGAAAGGAGGGGGCTGGACACTGAAGCTTTCTTT. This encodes CASSERRGLDTEAFF.

In DNA form, the CDR3 reads TGCAGTGCTAGGACTAGCGGGAGGGGGAATGAGCAGTTCTTC. Its protein product is CSARTSGRGNEQFF. V gene TRBV20-1 combines with J gene TRBJ2-1; 14 bases are a match to TRBD2. V lost 3 bases and J lost 7; bases outside the gene matches: 2. Germline values: CDR1 DFQATT, CDR2 SNEGSKA (reference sequence). This CDR3 comprises 14 residues.

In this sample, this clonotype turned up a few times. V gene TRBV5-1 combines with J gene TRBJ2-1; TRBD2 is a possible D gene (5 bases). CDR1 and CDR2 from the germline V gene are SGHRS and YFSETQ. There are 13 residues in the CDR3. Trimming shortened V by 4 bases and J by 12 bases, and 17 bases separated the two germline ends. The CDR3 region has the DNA TGCGCCAGCAGCGTCCCTGAGGGTCGGCGGCAGTTCTTC. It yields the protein CASSVPEGRRQFF.

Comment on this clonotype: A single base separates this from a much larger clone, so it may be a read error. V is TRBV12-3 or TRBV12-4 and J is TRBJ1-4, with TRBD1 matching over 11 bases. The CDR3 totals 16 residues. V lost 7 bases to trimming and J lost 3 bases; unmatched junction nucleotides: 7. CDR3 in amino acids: CASNRTGGEPNEKLFF. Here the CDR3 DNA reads TGTGCCAGCAACCGGACAGGGGGCGAACCTAATGAAAAACTGTTTTTT.

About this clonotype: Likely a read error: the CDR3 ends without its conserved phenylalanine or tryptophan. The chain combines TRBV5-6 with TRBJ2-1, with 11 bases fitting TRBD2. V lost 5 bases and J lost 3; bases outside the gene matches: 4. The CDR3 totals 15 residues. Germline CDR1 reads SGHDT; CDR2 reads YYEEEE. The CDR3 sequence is CASSPGTSGYNEQFY. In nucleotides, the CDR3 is TGTGCCAGCAGTCCCGGGACTAGCGGCTACAATGAGCAGTTCTAC.

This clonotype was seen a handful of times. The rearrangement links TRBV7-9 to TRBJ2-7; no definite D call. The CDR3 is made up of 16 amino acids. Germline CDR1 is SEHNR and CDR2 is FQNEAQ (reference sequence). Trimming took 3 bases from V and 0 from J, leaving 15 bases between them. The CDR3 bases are TGTGCCAGCAGCTTCCCCCATATAGATGGCTCCTACGAGCAGTACTTC. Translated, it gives CASSFPHIDGSYEQYF.

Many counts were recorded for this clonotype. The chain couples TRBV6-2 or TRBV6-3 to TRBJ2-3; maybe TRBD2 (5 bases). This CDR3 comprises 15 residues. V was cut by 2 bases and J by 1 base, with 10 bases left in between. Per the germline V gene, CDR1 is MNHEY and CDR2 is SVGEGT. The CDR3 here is CASSYRGSRTDTQYF. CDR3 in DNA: TGTGCCAGCAGTTACAGAGGGTCCCGCACAGATACGCAGTATTTT.

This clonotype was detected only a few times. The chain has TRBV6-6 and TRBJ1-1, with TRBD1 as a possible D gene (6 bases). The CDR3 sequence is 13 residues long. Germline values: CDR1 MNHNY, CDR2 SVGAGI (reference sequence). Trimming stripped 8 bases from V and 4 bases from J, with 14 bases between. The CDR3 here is CASWEGGGTEAFF. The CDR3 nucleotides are TGTGCCAGCTGGGAGGGGGGCGGCACTGAAGCTTTCTTT.

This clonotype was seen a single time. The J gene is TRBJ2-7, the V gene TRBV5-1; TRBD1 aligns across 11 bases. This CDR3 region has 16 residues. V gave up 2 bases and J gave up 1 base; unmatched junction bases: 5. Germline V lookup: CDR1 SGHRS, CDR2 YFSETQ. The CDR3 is CASSFRTGGNSYEQYF. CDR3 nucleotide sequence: TGCGCCAGCAGCTTCCGGACAGGGGGCAATTCCTACGAGCAGTACTTC.

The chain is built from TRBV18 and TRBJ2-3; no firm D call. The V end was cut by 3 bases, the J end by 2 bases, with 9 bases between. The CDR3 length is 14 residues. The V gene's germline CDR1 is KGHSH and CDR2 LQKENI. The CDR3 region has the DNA TGTGCCAGCTCACCCGGGTTGAACACAGATACGCAGTATTTT. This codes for CASSPGLNTDTQYF.

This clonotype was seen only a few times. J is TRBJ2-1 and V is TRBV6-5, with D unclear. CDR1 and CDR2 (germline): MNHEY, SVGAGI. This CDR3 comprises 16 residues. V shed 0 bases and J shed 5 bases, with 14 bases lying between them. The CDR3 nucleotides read TGTGCCAGCAGTTACTCAGTGGGTGAATTGCACAATGAGCAGTTCTTC. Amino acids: CASSYSVGELHNEQFF.

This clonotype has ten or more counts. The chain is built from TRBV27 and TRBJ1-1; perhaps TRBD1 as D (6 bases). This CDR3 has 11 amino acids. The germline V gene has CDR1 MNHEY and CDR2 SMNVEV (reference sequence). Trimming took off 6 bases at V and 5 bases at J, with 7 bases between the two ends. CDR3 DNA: TGTGCCAGCAGAACAGGGACTGAAGCTTTCTTT. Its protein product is CASRTGTEAFF.

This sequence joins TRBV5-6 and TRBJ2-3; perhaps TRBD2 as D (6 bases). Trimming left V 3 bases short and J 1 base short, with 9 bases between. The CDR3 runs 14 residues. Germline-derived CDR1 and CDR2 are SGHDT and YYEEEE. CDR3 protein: CASSSWEGTDTQYF. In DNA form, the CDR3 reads TGTGCCAGCAGCTCCTGGGAGGGCACAGATACGCAGTATTTT.